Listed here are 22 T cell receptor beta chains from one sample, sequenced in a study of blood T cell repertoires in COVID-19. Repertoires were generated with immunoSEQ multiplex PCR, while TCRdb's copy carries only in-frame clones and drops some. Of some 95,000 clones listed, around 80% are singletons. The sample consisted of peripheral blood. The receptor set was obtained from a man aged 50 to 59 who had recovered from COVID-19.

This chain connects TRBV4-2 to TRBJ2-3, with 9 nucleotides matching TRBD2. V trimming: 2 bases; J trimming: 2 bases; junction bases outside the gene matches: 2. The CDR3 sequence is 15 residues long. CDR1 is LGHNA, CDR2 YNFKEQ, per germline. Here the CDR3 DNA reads TGTGCCAGCAGCCAACTAGCGGGAAACACAGATACGCAGTATTTT. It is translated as CASSQLAGNTDTQYF.

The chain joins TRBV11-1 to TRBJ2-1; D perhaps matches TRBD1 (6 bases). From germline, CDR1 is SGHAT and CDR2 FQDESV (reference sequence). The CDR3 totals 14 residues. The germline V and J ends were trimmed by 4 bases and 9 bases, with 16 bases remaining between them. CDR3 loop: CASSWVGQLGEQFF. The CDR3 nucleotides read TGTGCCAGCAGCTGGGTCGGACAGCTGGGTGAGCAGTTCTTC.

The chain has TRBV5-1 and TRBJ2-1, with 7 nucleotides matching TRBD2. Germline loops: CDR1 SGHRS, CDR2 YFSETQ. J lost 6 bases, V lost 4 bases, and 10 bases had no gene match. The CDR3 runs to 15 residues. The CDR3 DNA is TGCGCCAGCAGCCGAAAAACAAGCGGGGTCAATGAGCAGTTCTTC. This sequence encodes CASSRKTSGVNEQFF.

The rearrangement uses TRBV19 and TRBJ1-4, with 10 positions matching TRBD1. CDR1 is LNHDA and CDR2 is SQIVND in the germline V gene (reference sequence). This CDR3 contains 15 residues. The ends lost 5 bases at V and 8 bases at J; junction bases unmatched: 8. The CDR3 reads CASSAGQGWMEKLFF. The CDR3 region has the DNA TGTGCCAGTAGTGCGGGACAGGGGTGGATGGAAAAACTGTTTTTT.

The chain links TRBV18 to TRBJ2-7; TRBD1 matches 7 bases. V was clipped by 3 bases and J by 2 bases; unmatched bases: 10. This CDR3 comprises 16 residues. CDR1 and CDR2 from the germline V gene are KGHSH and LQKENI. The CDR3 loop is CASSPLPGQTTYEQYF. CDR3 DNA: TGTGCCAGCTCACCCTTGCCGGGACAGACGACCTACGAGCAGTACTTC.

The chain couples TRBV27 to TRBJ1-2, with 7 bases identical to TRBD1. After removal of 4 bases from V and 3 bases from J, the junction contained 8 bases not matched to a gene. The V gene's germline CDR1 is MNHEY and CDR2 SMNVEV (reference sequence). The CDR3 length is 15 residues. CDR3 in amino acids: CASSSADRLHYGYTF. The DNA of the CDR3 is TGTGCCAGCAGTTCCGCGGACAGGCTTCACTATGGCTACACCTTC.

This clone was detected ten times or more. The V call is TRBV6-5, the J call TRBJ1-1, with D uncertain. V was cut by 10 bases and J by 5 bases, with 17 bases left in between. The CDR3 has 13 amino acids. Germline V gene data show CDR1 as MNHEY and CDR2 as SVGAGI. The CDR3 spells CATRGGSTTEAFF. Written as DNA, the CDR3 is TGTGCCACCCGAGGTGGTTCGACGACTGAAGCTTTCTTT.

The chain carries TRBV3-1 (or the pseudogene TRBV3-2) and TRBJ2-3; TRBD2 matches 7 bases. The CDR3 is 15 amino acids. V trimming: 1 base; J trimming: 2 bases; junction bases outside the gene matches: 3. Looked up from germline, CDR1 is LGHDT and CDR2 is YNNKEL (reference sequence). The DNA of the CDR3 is TGTGCCAGCAGCCAAGCGGGGGGATACACAGATACGCAGTATTTT. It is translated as CASSQAGGYTDTQYF.

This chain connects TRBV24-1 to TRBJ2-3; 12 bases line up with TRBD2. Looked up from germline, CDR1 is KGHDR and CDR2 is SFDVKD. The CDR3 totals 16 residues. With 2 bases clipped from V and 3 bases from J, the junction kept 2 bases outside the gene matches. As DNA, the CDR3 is TGTGCCACCAGTGATTACGGACTAGCGGGAACAGATACGCAGTATTTT. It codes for CATSDYGLAGTDTQYF.

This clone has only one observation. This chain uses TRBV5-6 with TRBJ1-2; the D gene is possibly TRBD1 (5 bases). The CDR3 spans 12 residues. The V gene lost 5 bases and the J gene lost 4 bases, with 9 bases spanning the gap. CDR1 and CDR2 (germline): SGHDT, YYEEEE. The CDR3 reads CASSQGTYGYTF. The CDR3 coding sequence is TGTGCCAGCAGTCAGGGTACCTATGGCTACACCTTC.

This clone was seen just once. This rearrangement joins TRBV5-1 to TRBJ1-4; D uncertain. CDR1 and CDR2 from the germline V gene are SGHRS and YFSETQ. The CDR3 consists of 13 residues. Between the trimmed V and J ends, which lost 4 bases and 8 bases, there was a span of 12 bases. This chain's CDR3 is CASSVREGEKLFF. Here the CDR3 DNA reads TGCGCCAGCAGCGTGAGGGAAGGAGAAAAACTGTTTTTT.

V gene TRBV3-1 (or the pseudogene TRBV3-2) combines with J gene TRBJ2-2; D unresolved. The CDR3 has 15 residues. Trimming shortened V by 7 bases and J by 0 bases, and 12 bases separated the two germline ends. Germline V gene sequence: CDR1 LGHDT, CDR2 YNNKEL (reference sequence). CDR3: CASTFTSANTGELFF. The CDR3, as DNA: TGTGCCAGCACCTTCACGTCAGCGAACACCGGGGAGCTGTTTTTT.

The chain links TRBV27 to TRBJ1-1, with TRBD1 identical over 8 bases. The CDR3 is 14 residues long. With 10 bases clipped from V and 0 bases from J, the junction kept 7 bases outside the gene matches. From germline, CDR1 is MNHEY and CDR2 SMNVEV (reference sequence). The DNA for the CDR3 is TGTGCCACCAGGACAGGGTCCATGAACACTGAAGCTTTCTTT. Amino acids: CATRTGSMNTEAFF.

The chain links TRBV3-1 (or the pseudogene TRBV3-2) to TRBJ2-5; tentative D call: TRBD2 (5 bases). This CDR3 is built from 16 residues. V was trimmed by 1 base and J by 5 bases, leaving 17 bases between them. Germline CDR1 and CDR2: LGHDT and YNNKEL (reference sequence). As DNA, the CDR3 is TGTGCCAGCAGCCAAGCGAACAAGAGGGTCGAGGAGACCCAGTACTTC. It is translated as CASSQANKRVEETQYF.

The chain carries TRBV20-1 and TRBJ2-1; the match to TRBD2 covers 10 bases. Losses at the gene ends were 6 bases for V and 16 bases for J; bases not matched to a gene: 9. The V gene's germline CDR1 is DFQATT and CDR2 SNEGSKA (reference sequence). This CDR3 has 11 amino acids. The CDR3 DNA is TGCAGTGCCACTACTAGCGGGATTCTTTTCTTC. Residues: CSATTSGILFF.

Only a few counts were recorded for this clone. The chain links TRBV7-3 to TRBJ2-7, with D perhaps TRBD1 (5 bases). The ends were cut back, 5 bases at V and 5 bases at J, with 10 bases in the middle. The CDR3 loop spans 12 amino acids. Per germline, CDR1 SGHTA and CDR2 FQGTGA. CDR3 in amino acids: CASSPTGNEQYF. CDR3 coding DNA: TGTGCCAGCAGCCCCACAGGTAACGAGCAGTACTTC.

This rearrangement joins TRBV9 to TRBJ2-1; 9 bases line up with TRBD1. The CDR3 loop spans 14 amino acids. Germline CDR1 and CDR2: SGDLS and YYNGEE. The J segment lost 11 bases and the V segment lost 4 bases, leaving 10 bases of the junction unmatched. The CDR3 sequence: CASSPSGTGSKQFF. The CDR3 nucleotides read TGTGCCAGCAGCCCCTCCGGGACAGGGTCCAAGCAGTTCTTC.

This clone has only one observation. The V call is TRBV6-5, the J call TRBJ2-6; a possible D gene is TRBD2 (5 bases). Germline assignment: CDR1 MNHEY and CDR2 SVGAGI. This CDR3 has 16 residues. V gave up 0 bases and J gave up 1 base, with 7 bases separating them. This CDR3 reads CASSYSEGSGANVLTF. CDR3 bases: TGTGCCAGCAGTTACTCAGAGGGTTCTGGGGCCAACGTCCTGACTTTC.

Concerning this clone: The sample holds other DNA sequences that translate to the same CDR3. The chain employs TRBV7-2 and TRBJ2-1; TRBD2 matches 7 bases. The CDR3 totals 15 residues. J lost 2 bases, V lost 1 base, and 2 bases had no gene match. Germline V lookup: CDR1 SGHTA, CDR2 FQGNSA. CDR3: CASSLERGAYNEQFF. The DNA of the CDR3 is TGTGCCAGCAGCTTAGAACGGGGGGCCTACAATGAGCAGTTCTTC.

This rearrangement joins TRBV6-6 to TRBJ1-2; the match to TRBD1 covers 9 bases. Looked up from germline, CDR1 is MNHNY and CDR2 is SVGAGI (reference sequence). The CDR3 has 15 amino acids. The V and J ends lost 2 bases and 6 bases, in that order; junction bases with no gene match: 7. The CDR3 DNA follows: TGTGCCAGCAGTTACCCAGGCTGGGACAGGGATGGCTACACCTTC. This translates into CASSYPGWDRDGYTF.

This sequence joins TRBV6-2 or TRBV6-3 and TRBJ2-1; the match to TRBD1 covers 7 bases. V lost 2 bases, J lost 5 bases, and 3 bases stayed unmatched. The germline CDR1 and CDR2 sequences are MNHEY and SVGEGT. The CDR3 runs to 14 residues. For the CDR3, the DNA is TGTGCCAGCAGTTACCTCGGACAGGACAATGAGCAGTTCTTC. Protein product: CASSYLGQDNEQFF.

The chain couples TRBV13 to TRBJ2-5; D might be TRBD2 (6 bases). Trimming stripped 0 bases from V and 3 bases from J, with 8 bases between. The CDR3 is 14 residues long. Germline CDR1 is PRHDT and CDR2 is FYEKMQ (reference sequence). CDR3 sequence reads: CASSLGTSKETQYF. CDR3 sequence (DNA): TGTGCCAGCAGCTTAGGGACTAGTAAAGAGACCCAGTACTTC. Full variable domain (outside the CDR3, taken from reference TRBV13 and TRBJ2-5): AAGVIQSPRHLIKEKRETATLKCYPIPRHDTVYWYQQGPGQDPQFLISFYEKMQSDKGSIPDRFSAQQFSDYHSELNMSSLELGDSALYFCASSLGTSKETQYFGPGTRLLVL.